The T cell receptor (beta chain) described here comes from a study of cytomegalovirus exposure and HLA in healthy donors (dated 2017 in TCRdb). Turning to the overall study: According to an earlier analysis of a few hundred of the donors, roughly 180 million T cells yielded 120 million or so unique TCR beta sequences and around 300 Gb of sequence data. An early release covering just under 650 HLA-typed donors comprised about 300 gigabases of sequencing data and 85 million to 100 million unique TCR sequences. Of the roughly 400 genotyped donors, 65% to 90% were placed in the genetic ancestry cluster associated with self-reported Caucasian donors. The study aimed to test whether cataloging public T cell receptors could reveal signatures of past pathogen exposure. The study profiled the T cell repertoires of hundreds of subjects by immunosequencing and related them to cytomegalovirus serostatus. A separate validation cohort of 100 to 150 different subjects was used in addition to the approximately 640-subject first cohort. The study combined high-throughput TCR immunosequencing, statistical association of individual TCRs with disease status, and machine learning to predict cytomegalovirus infection status. To study patterns of TCR occurrence, a later analysis re-analyzed previously published TCR beta repertoires from under 750 donors and added high-resolution HLA genotyping. Rather than drawing on any new phenotypic data, the later analysis identified candidate immune exposures from TCR beta sequences and the way those sequences occurred across donors. An earlier analysis of 587 of the donors used high-throughput TCR beta sequencing to judge whether each TCR beta V gene segment behaved as functional or pseudogenic. Donor age, sex, ethnicity and CMV serostatus were collected together with the repertoire data. A later genetic analysis took genome-wide SNP genotypes for about three fifths of the 666 donors and used that subset as a discovery cohort. All discovery cohort repertoires had been generated using a single sequencing platform. HLA typing included class I and class II loci at four-digit resolution. Typing coverage varied by locus: about 620-630 donors for A, B, C, DRB1 and DQB1; some 520 for DQA1; about 600 for DPA1; about 450 for DPB1. Because of strong linkage in the cohort, 5 or 6 DR-DQ haplotypes were treated as single units for association and clustering. On average, around 240,000 unique TCR beta nucleotide sequences were sequenced per donor among 398 genotyped donors of the cohort, with 15% to 20% of those sequences being non-productive. The paper as a whole reports these results and caveats: This cohort had only TCR beta chains sequenced, and the lack of alpha or paired-chain data limited which features could be detected. Because HLA typing was unavailable for some donors at each locus, only the typed subset was used in association tests. A further reported finding was that TCR beta sequences accurately predicted the HLA-A and HLA-B alleles for most subjects in the first cohort. It was suggested by the authors that the approach could potentially be generalized to other disease states and immunological phenotypes. When HLA alleles, especially DR and DQ, strongly co-occurred, TCR associations were difficult to assign to individual alleles. In both the original and validation cohorts, the classifier was reported to diagnose cytomegalovirus status with high specificity and sensitivity. The only immune exposure information available for the cohort was CMV serostatus. In a later analysis, several top co-occurrence clusters were reported to appear linked to parvovirus B19, influenza, CMV and Epstein-Barr virus. A cluster of highly shared sequence variants was judged likely to represent a technical artifact of the sequencing pipeline. The presence/absence analyses assumed that sequencing depth was roughly uniform across donors, and that assumption may not be true. In vitro tests confirmed that a few of the cytomegalovirus-associated TCR beta chains recognize cytomegalovirus antigens. Linkage disequilibrium might explain the correlated functional status among segregating V segments, but an unknown experimental factor could not be excluded. A later analysis associated about 17,000 TCR beta sequences with specific HLA alleles at a false discovery rate of 0.05. Fewer than 20 rarely observed V segments, including chromosome 9 orphons, were excluded from the earlier analysis of almost 600 of the donors because counts were too low. In a later analysis, TCR association rates were found to vary across HLA loci, with the most associated TCRs seen for DRB1 alleles and the fewest for HLA-C alleles. An association between a missense DCLRE1C variant and V-gene and J-gene trimming of TCR beta chains was found in a later genetic analysis and replicated in an independent cohort. In the study, approximately 150 TCR beta chains were listed as associated with cytomegalovirus. A later analysis found that most CMV-associated TCR beta chains appeared HLA-restricted, with HLA associations seemingly driven largely by CMV exposure. In an earlier analysis of fewer than 750 of the donors, most TCR beta V segments were observed in productive rearrangements about 90% or about 30% of the time, broadly matching IMGT annotations. A later analysis found that HLA-associated TCR beta chains were more clonally expanded and had lower generation probabilities than equally common non-associated chains. A later genetic analysis reported fewer N-insertions in productive TCRs among donors in an Asian-associated ancestry cluster than the roughly 620-donor mean. Across donors, most TCR sequences were observed very rarely, whereas some public TCRs were present in many individuals. Because the 87-base-pair reads could not distinguish some IMGT-functional V segments, including TRBV6-2 and TRBV6-3, those segments were excluded.

To note about this clone: Its antigen is unknown. No quality values exist for individual bases; no much larger clone is one base distant.

Library prep was done by the immunoSEQ multiplex PCR assay. For the multiplex PCR, a mixture combining 60 forward primers for TCR Vbeta segments and 13 reverse primers for TCR Jbeta segments was used. The CDR3 region of rearranged TCR beta genes was amplified from genomic DNA by a multiplex PCR assay. On the Illumina HiSeq System, the amplified TCR beta libraries were sequenced as 87-base-pair reads. As for how the authors treated the data: A later analysis tallied tens of millions of unique TCR beta chains across the 700 or so repertoires, and roughly 11 million of those chains were shared by two or more donors. To remove PCR and sequencing errors, raw reads were error-corrected and collapsed into unique sequences using a nearest-neighbor algorithm that merged closely related sequences. CDR3 sequences were aligned to IMGT reference sequences to assign V, D and J gene segments. For a sequence to be retained, a match of at least six nucleotides was required to both a V gene segment and a J gene segment. Rearrangements were called productive when the CDR3 lacked stop codons and stayed in frame with V and J; all others were non-productive. CDR3 was defined according to IMGT convention as the region running from the second conserved V-encoded cysteine to the conserved J-encoded phenylalanine. The earlier analysis of about 620 of the donors excluded sequences that lacked an unambiguous match to a single V gene segment. In an earlier analysis of 587 of the donors, V segments were called functional above 56.7% productive rearrangements and were called segregating when the between-donor standard deviation exceeded 5%. To diagnose cytomegalovirus status from the catalog of TCR beta chain sequences, a statistical classification framework was built. A later analysis assigned V and J genes by comparing TCR nucleotide sequences with IMGT/GENE-DB human TR gene sequences. The TCRdist pipeline was used in a later analysis to assign CDR3 sequences and most-parsimonious VDJ recombination scenarios. A later analysis defined each TCR beta chain by its CDR3 amino acid sequence plus V-gene family, and excluded reads lacking a unique V-gene family. As a way to deal with suspected cross-contamination and a sequencing artifact, a later analysis dropped approximately 570 nucleotide sequences that were highly shared and had low generation probability. A later analysis calculated a clonal expansion index for each public chain from normalized within-repertoire ranks of inferred template counts. In a later analysis, generation probabilities were computed with a VDJ recombination model fitted to out-of-frame rearrangements, and the resulting probabilities were checked against IGoR. Hypergeometric tests were used in a later analysis to score TCR-TCR, TCR-HLA and TCR-CMV co-occurrence, with a repertoire-size bias correction applied to the TCR pairs. False discovery rates were estimated in a later analysis by permuting HLA or CMV assignments 20 times. In a later analysis, co-occurring TCRs were grouped using DBSCAN, with TCRdist sequence similarity added in when clustering inside HLA-allele-positive subsets. Co-occurrence clustering excluded repertoires with fewer than 30,000 or more than 120,000 public chains, plus five with anomalous nucleotide sharing. The table comes from immuneACCESS by way of TCRdb, which keeps in-frame sequences with V and J called. Part of the clones is missing from these tables; in studies checked, under half for an unresolved V gene and the rest for unknown reasons. D and trimming were read from the DNA, whereas the V and J calls and clone size are those reported in that table. The sample includes more than 150,000 clones, with roughly 80% observed a single time. The ten largest clones represent roughly 1.4% of the sample.

The cohort consisted of 666 healthy bone marrow donors. At the time of sampling, every cohort member was nominally healthy, though immune exposures that went unrecorded were likely present. The donor was CMV seronegative and belonged to the group of roughly 330 seronegative cohort members. Every donor gave a peripheral blood sample, and the peripheral blood mononuclear cells from that sample were used for TCR beta sequencing. The Qiagen DNeasy Blood Extraction Kit was used to extract genomic DNA from the blood cell samples. CDR1 and CDR2 are read off the germline V gene as SGHTA and FQGNSA. Taken from cysteine to phenylalanine, the CDR3 has 16 residues. The read is trimmed to its CDR3 DNA, 48 bases read in frame from base 1. Deletion took 5 bases off V and 4 bases off J, with a span of 20 bases between the germline ends.

This sequence was found in a man aged 40-49 years in good health and CMV-seronegative. The sequenced material came from PBMCs. The rearranged segments are TRBV7-2 and TRBJ1-2; the D gene is perhaps TRBD1, from 6 matching bases. The nucleotide sequence is given as TGTGCCAGCAGCCTAGGAGGACAGAGCTTCAGCTATGGCTACACCTTC. Translated, this gives CASSLGGQSFSYGYTF. Reference TRBV7-2 and TRBJ1-2 genes cover what lies past the CDR3, so the full variable domain is GAGVSQSPSNKVTEKGKDVELRCDPISGHTALYWYRQSLGQGLEFLIYFQGNSAPDKSGLPSDRFSAERTGGSVSTLTIQRTQQEDSAVYLCASSLGGQSFSYGYTFGSGTRLTVV.